This T cell receptor (beta chain) was identified in a study of OX40 agonist ivuxolimab in advanced cancers. Looking at the study overall: Patients received intravenous ivuxolimab every 2 weeks at 0.01 to 10 mg/kg.

This table comes from immunoSEQ multiplex PCR, and its TCRdb copy is limited to in-frame clones, with some not included. The table includes 80,000 to 90,000 clones, about 81% detected once. Overall study findings and caveats: Some nonresponders additionally presented with little normalized T-cell clonal expansion. The study observed clonal expansion of CD4+ and CD8+ blood T cells by week 6 at 0.1 to 3.0 mg/kg.

Samples were taken at baseline and on day 1 of cycles 4 and 7. The CDR3 has 13 amino acids. With 6 bases removed from V and 4 bases from J, the gap between germline ends came to 9 bases. Germline CDR1 is MDHEN and CDR2 is SYDVKM. With regard to this clone: Its antigen is not known.

This rearrangement joins TRBV28 to TRBJ1-4; D possibly corresponds to TRBD1 (5 bases). The receptor was derived from an adult with an advanced solid tumor such as melanoma, head and neck, liver or kidney cancer. Here the sequenced sample was CD4+ or CD8+ T cells sorted from blood, taken in a trial of the OX40 agonist ivuxolimab. The CDR3 loop reads CASRGTVNEKLFF. For the CDR3, the DNA is TGTGCCAGCAGGGGGACGGTTAATGAAAAACTGTTTTTT.